Listed here are 17 T cell receptor beta chains from one sample, sequenced in a study of T cell repertoires in cytomegalovirus infection. TCRdb processed the reads anew with MiXCR; each CDR3 protein has one entry. This table has more than 150,000 distinct CDR3 sequences, about a quarter appearing once. The specimen was PBMCs. The source of these receptors is a human donor in good health (CMV status not recorded). Some clones in this sample may be carry-over from other donors' samples.

At least ten counts were recorded for this clonotype. The chain is built from TRBV7-8 and TRBJ1-2, with 9 bases that match TRBD1. CDR1 and CDR2 (germline): SGHVS, FQNEAQ. J lost 2 bases, V lost 1 base, and 2 bases had no gene match. This CDR3 is 15 amino acids long. The CDR3 here is CASSLVDRGNYGYTF. CDR3 bases: TGTGCCAGCAGCTTAGTGGACAGGGGAAACTATGGCTACACCTTC.

Worth noting for this clonotype: A clone one base away is much larger, so this may be a read error. The V call is TRBV7-2, the J call TRBJ2-5; D remains ambiguous. Germline lookup yields CDR1 SGHTA and CDR2 FQGNSA. The CDR3 extends over 14 amino acids. The CDR3 DNA reads TGTGCCAGCAGCTTAAGACTTAATGAAGAGACCCCGTACTTC. This sequence encodes CASSLRLNEETPYF.

On this clonotype itself: A junction boundary mismatches the germline segment, possibly from a read error. V usage is TRBV7-2 and J usage is TRBJ2-7; 8 nucleotides match TRBD2. CDR1 is SGHTA and CDR2 is FQGNSA in the germline V gene. The CDR3 has 15 amino acids. The CDR3 bases are TGTGCCAGCAGTCGCGGGGGGCCGAGCTCCTACGTGCAGTACTTC. This codes for CASSRGGPSSYVQYF. Using reference TRBV7-2 and TRBJ2-7 for the parts outside the CDR3, the full variable domain is GAGVSQSPSNKVTEKGKDVELRCDPISGHTALYWYRQSLGQGLEFLIYFQGNSAPDKSGLPSDRFSAERTGGSVSTLTIQRTQQEDSAVYLCASSRGGPSSYVQYFGPGTRLTVT.

In DNA form, the CDR3 reads TGTGCCAGCAGAAAAGACAGGGGGACTGAAGCTTTCTTT. It encodes CASRKDRGTEAFF. The chain uses TRBV7-2 and TRBJ1-1; 9 nucleotides align to TRBD1. With 6 bases clipped from V and 5 bases from J, the junction kept 4 bases outside the gene matches. Germline assignment: CDR1 SGHTA and CDR2 FQGNSA. This CDR3 is built from 13 residues.

CDR3 in DNA: TGTGCCAGCAGTGCGACTTCTTCACCCCTCCACTTT. This translates into CASSATSSPLHF. The gene calls are TRBV12-3 or TRBV12-4 and TRBJ1-6; D gene unclear. CDR3 length equals 12 residues. Trimming took off 5 bases at V and 9 bases at J, with 8 bases between the two ends.

DNA of the CDR3: TGCGCCAGCAGCCAAGATGTGGAAGAGACCCAGTACTTC. The encoded protein is CASSQDVEETQYF. The chain combines TRBV4-1 with TRBJ2-5, with D hard to call. The CDR3 runs 13 residues. V shed 0 bases and J shed 3 bases, with 5 bases lying between them. CDR1 and CDR2 from the germline V gene are MGHRA and YSYEKL.

This clonotype was observed many times. This rearrangement joins TRBV7-2 to TRBJ2-1; D unresolved. V was trimmed by 5 bases and J by 2 bases, leaving 7 bases between them. Germline CDR1 SGHTA, CDR2 FQGNSA. This CDR3 contains 13 residues. The CDR3 protein is CASSPWAYNEQFF. The CDR3 nucleotides read TGTGCCAGCAGCCCATGGGCCTACAATGAGCAGTTCTTC.

The chain carries TRBV15 and TRBJ2-3; 9 bases are shared with TRBD1. The J segment lost 5 bases and the V segment lost 1 base, leaving 7 bases of the junction unmatched. There are 16 residues in the CDR3. Germline CDR1 is LNHNV and CDR2 is YYDKDF (reference sequence). The CDR3 loop is CATSRGGTGLIDTQYF. The CDR3 region has the DNA TGTGCCACCAGCAGAGGAGGGACAGGGCTTATAGATACGCAGTATTTT.

This clonotype was counted many times. V is TRBV6-6 and J is TRBJ2-1, with TRBD1 matching over 9 bases. From germline, CDR1 is MNHNY and CDR2 SVGAGI (reference sequence). Trimming removed 5 bases from V and 16 bases from J; junction bases left unmatched: 3. The CDR3 runs to 10 residues. CDR3 protein: CASSGTGKFF. In DNA form, the CDR3 reads TGTGCCAGCAGTGGGACAGGGAAATTCTTC.

This clonotype was detected a few times. This rearrangement joins TRBV20-1 to TRBJ2-3, with TRBD1 matching over 8 bases. This CDR3 has 16 residues. Per the germline V gene, CDR1 is DFQATT and CDR2 is SNEGSKA (reference sequence). J lost 4 bases, V lost 7 bases, and 16 bases had no gene match. CDR3 DNA sequence: TGCAGTGTCCTTATCCAAGGACAGGGCTTTCCAGATACGCAGTATTTT. Its protein is CSVLIQGQGFPDTQYF.

This clonotype was observed many times. The gene calls are TRBV7-8 and TRBJ2-7, with D tentatively TRBD1 (5 bases). V dropped 6 bases and J dropped 3 bases, with 18 bases sitting between them. CDR1 is SGHVS and CDR2 is FQNEAQ in the germline V gene. The CDR3 consists of 15 residues. For the CDR3, the DNA is TGTGCCAGCAGTTACAGAAGGGGCTTGGACTACGAGCAGTACTTC. It encodes CASSYRRGLDYEQYF. The full variable domain, with the rest looked up from reference TRBV7-8 and TRBJ2-7, is GAGVSQSPRYKVAKRGQDVALRCDPISGHVSLFWYQQALGQGPEFLTYFQNEAQLDKSGLPSDRFFAERPEGSVSTLKIQRTQQEDSAVYLCASSYRRGLDYEQYFGPGTRLTVT.

The chain joins TRBV4-1 to TRBJ1-2, with D possibly matching TRBD1 (6 bases). The CDR3 loop spans 15 amino acids. Germline V gene sequence: CDR1 MGHRA, CDR2 YSYEKL. V lost 1 base to trimming and J lost 0 bases, with 9 bases between them. The CDR3 DNA reads TGCGCCAGCAGCCAAGCGGGGGCCTCTAACTATGGCTACACCTTC. It is translated as CASSQAGASNYGYTF.

This clonotype has just a few counts. This sequence joins TRBV10-3 and TRBJ2-1; a weak D match, TRBD2 (6 bases). The CDR3 is 11 amino acids. CDR1 and CDR2 (germline): ENHRY, SYGVKD. V was shortened by 10 bases and J by 8 bases, with 12 bases between the two germline ends. Here the CDR3 DNA reads TGTGCCACCTCGGGGGTCGATGAGCAGTTCTTC. It is translated as CATSGVDEQFF.

The chain has TRBV7-2 and TRBJ2-5, with no clear D. The germline gives CDR1 SGHTA, CDR2 FQGNSA. Trimming took 7 bases from V and 1 from J, leaving 10 bases between them. The CDR3 runs to 13 residues. The CDR3 loop is CASTDDPQETQYF. As DNA, the CDR3 is TGTGCCAGCACCGATGATCCCCAAGAGACCCAGTACTTC.

This clonotype has at least ten counts. This chain connects TRBV7-2 to TRBJ2-1, with 10 nucleotides matching TRBD1. The V and J ends lost 1 base and 7 bases, in that order; junction bases with no gene match: 4. The CDR3 contains 15 residues. Germline CDR1 is SGHTA and CDR2 is FQGNSA. DNA of the CDR3: TGTGCCAGCAGCTTAGGAGACAGGGGGCTTAATGAGCAGTTCTTC. Translated, it gives CASSLGDRGLNEQFF.

The chain links TRBV6-5 to TRBJ2-7; D gene uncertain. The V gene's germline CDR1 is MNHEY and CDR2 SVGAGI. The V end lost 0 bases, the J end lost 1 base, and 13 bases lay between the germline ends. This CDR3 is built from 16 residues. CDR3 amino acids: CASSYSPSSLSYEQYF. DNA of the CDR3: TGTGCCAGCAGTTACTCGCCATCGTCGCTATCCTACGAGCAGTACTTC.

The V call is TRBV15, the J call TRBJ1-2, with 7 bases matching TRBD1. CDR1 LNHNV and CDR2 YYDKDF come from the germline V gene (reference sequence). CDR3 size: 16 residues. With V trimmed by 0 bases and J by 4 bases, 8 bases remained unmatched. CDR3 nucleotides: TGTGCCACCAGCAGAGACCCCACAGGGGTTGGCTATGGCTACACCTTC. It specifies CATSRDPTGVGYGYTF.